A selection of T cell receptor beta chains follows, all from one sample in a study of T cell repertoires in cytomegalovirus infection. TCRdb independently ran MiXCR on the reads; one entry per CDR3 protein. The sample gives some 220,000 distinct CDR3 sequences, roughly an eighth of which show up once; 1.5% to 2% is in the top ten. The sequenced material came from PBMCs. These receptors all come from a human donor in good health (CMV status not recorded). Some clones in this sample may be carry-over from other donors' samples. Both conserved end residues are part of each CDR3. D genes are given only for firm matches. Rows may omit the clone size; those that give it use once, few, many or a size class.

clone_size | j_call | d_call | v_call | cdr3_nt | cdr3_aa
- | TRBJ1-2 | - | TRBV7-2 | TGTGCCAGCACCTCATCCGGGACGTTAGGAGGCTACACCTTC | CASTSSGTLGGYTF
many | TRBJ1-2 | TRBD1 | TRBV7-9 | TGTGCCAGCAGCTCGAGACAGGGGAAGGACTATGGCTACACCTTC | CASSSRQGKDYGYTF
many | TRBJ2-7 | - | TRBV6-2/TRBV6-3 | TGTGCCAGCAGTTGGCTCGTTGCGTCCTCCCAGGGCAGAGCAAGCTACGAGCAGTACTTC | CASSWLVASSQGRASYEQYF
few | TRBJ1-2 | TRBD1 | TRBV5-1 | TGCGCCAGCACCATAGTAGGGGGCACTAACTATGGCTACACCTTC | CASTIVGGTNYGYTF
many | TRBJ2-2 | - | TRBV7-2 | TGTGCCAGCAGTTCTACGGGGGGCTTTAACACCGGGGAGCTGTTTTTT | CASSSTGGFNTGELFF
- | TRBJ2-4 | - | TRBV7-9 | TGTGCCAGCAGCTCCCGGGACTCGGGAAACATTCAGTACTTC | CASSSRDSGNIQYF
many | TRBJ2-7 | - | TRBV6-6 | TGTGCCAGCAGCCCACTTGGGGATTGGCAGTACTTC | CASSPLGDWQYF
- | TRBJ1-6 | - | TRBV12-3/TRBV12-4 | TGTGCCAGCAGTGCCTCGGGGGCTTCACCCCTCCACTTT | CASSASGASPLHF
- | TRBJ2-7 | - | TRBV14 | TGTGCCAGCAGCCCCCGAAACCCAGGGAATCACGAGCAGTACTTC | CASSPRNPGNHEQYF
many | TRBJ2-7 | - | TRBV7-9 | TGTGCCAGCAGCTTAGCGGACGGAGGCTACGAGCAGTACTTC | CASSLADGGYEQYF
many | TRBJ2-7 | - | TRBV11-3 | TGTGCCAGCAGCTTAAATACAGCCTCCTACGAGCAGTACTTC | CASSLNTASYEQYF
many | TRBJ2-7 | - | TRBV7-2 | TGTGCCAGCAGCCAAGGACTGTTATACGAGCAGTACTTC | CASSQGLLYEQYF
few | TRBJ2-5 | TRBD2 | TRBV5-1 | TGCGCCAGCAGACTAGCGGGGGGGCCAGAGGAGACCCAGTACTTC | CASRLAGGPEETQYF
many | TRBJ1-1 | - | TRBV11-2 | TGTGCCAGCAGCTCGCTCCGTCCGGAAGCTGAAGCTTTCTTT | CASSSLRPEAEAFF
many | TRBJ1-5 | - | TRBV6-2/TRBV6-3 | TGTGCCAGCAGTTACTCTCCGGGGGGTAGCAATCAGCCCCAGCATTTT | CASSYSPGGSNQPQHF
few | TRBJ1-1 | - | TRBV7-9 | TGTGCCAGCAGCCCCCGTTGGGGTGGGAACACTGAAGCTTTCTTT | CASSPRWGGNTEAFF